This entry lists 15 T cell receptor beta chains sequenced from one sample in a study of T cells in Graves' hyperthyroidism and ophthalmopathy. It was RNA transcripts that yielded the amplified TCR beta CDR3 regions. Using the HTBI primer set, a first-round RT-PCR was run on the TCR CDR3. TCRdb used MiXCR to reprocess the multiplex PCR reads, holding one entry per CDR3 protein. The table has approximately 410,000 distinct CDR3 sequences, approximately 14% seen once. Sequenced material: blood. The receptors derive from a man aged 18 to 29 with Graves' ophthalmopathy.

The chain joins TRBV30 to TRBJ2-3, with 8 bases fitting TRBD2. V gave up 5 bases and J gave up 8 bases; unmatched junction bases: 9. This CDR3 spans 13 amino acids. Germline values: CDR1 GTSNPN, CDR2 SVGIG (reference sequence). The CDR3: CAWDRTSRSTQYF. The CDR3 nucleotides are TGTGCCTGGGATAGGACTAGCAGGAGTACGCAGTATTTT. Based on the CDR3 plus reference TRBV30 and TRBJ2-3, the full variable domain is SQTIHQWPATLVQPVGSPLSLECTVEGTSNPNLYWYRQAAGRGLQLLFYSVGIGQISSEVPQNLSASRPQDRQFILSSKKLLLSDSGFYLCAWDRTSRSTQYFGPGTRLTVL.

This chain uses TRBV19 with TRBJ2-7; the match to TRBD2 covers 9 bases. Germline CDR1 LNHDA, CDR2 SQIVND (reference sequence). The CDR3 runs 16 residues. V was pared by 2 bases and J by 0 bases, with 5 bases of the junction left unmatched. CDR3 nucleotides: TGTGCCAGTAGTATAACCATAGCGGGGGACTCCTACGAGCAGTACTTC. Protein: CASSITIAGDSYEQYF.

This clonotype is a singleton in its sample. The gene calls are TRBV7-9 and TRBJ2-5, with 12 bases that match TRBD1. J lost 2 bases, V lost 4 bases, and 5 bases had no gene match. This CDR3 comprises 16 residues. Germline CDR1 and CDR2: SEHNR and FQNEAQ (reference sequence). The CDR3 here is CASSSGTGGTQETQYF. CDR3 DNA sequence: TGTGCCAGCAGCTCTGGGACAGGGGGCACTCAAGAGACCCAGTACTTC.

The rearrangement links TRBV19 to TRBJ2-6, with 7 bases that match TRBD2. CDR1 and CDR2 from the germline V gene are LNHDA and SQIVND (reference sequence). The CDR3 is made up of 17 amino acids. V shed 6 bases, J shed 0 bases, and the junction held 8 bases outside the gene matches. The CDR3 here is CASSIGRRSSGANVLTF. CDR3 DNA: TGTGCCAGTAGCATCGGGAGGAGAAGCTCTGGGGCCAACGTCCTGACTTTC.

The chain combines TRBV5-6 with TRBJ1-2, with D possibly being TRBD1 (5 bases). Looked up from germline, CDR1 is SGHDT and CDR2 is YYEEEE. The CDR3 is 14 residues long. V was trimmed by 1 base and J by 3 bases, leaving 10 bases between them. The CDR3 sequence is CASSLLRGYYGYTF. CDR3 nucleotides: TGTGCCAGCAGCTTGTTGAGGGGCTACTATGGCTACACCTTC.

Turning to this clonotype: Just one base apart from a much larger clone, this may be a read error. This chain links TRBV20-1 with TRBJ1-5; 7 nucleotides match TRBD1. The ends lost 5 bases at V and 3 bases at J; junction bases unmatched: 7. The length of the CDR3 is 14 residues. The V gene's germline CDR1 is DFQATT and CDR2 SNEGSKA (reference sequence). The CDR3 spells CSALDRTSNQPQHF. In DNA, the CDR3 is TGCAGTGCTTTGGACAGGACCTCCAATCAGCCCCAGCATTTT.

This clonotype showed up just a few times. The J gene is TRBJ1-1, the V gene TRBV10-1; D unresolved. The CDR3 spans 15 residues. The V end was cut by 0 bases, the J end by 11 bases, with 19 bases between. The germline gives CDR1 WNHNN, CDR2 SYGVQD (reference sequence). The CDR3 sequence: CASSESDGNSGVAFF. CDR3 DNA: TGCGCCAGCAGTGAGTCGGATGGTAACTCTGGGGTGGCTTTCTTT.

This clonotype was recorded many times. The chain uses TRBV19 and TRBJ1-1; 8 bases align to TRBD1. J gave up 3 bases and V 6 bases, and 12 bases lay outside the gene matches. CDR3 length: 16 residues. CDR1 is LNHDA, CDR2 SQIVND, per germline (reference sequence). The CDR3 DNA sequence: TGTGCCAGTAGGAATTACCACAGGGGGAAGGACACTGAAGCTTTCTTT. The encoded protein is CASRNYHRGKDTEAFF.

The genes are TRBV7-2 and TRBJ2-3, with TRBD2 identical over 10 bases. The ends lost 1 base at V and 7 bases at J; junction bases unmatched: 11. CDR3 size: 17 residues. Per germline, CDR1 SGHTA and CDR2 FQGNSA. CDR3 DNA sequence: TGTGCCAGCAGCTTAGAATACCTAGCGGGGGTCCCGAATACGCAGTATTTT. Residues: CASSLEYLAGVPNTQYF.

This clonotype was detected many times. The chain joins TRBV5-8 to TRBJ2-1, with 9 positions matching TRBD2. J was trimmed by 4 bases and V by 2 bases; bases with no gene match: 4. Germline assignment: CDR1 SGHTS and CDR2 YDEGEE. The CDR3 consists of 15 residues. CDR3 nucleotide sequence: TGTGCCAGCAGCTTCCGGCTAGCGGGGTACAATGAGCAGTTCTTC. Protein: CASSFRLAGYNEQFF.

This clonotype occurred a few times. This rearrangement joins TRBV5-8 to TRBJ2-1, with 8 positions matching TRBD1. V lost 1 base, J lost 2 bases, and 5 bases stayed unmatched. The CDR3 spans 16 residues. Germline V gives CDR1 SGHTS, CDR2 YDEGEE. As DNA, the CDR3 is TGTGCCAGCAGCTTGTTGGACAGGGCCCCCTACAATGAGCAGTTCTTC. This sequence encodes CASSLLDRAPYNEQFF. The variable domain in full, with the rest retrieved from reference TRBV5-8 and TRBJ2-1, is EAGVTQSPTHLIKTRGQQATLRCSPISGHTSVYWYQQALGLGLQFLLWYDEGEERNRGNFPPRFSGRQFPNYSSELNVNALELEDSALYLCASSLLDRAPYNEQFFGPGTRLTVL.

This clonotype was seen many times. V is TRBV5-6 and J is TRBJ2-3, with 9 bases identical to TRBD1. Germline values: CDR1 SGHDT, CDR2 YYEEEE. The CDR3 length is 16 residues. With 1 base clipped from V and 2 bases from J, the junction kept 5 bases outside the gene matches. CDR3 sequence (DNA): TGTGCCAGCAGCTTGACCTGGGACAGGGTCACAGATACGCAGTATTTT. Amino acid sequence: CASSLTWDRVTDTQYF.

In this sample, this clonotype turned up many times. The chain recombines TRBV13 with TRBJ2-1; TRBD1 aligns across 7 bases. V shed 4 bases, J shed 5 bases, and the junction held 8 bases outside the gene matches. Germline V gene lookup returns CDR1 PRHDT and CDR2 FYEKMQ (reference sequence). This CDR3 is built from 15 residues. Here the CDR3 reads CASSSGQVHHNEQFF. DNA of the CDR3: TGTGCCAGCAGCTCTGGACAGGTTCACCACAATGAGCAGTTCTTC.

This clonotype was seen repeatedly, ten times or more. The CDR3 sequence: CASSPSGNGYTF. CDR3 nucleotides: TGTGCCAGCTCACCCTCGGGGAACGGCTACACCTTC. V is TRBV18 and J is TRBJ1-2, with D hard to call. Germline V gives CDR1 KGHSH, CDR2 LQKENI. The CDR3 is made up of 12 amino acids. V was shortened by 3 bases and J by 8 bases, with 10 bases between the two germline ends.

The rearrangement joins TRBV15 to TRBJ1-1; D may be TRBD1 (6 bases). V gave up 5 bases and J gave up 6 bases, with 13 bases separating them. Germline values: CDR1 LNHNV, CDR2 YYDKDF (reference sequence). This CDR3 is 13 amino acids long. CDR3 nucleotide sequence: TGTGCCACCAGCGGAGGGGGGGTAGCTGAAGCTTTCTTT. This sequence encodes CATSGGGVAEAFF.